Below are 3 T cell receptor beta chains sequenced from a single sample in a study of tumor and adjacent non-tumor tissue in lung cancer. A modified ARM-PCR protocol with three rounds of nested PCR amplified TCRbeta. TCRdb used MiXCR to reprocess the multiplex PCR reads, holding one entry per CDR3 protein. The table lists some 200,000 distinct CDR3 sequences, 60% to 85% of them singletons, with under 30% in the top ten. The template was RNA from unsorted bulk tissue. Sequencing was carried out using lung tumor tissue. The receptors were sampled from a man aged 60 to 75 with non-small cell lung cancer.

The chain employs TRBV29-1 and TRBJ2-7; TRBD2 agrees at 7 bases. The CDR3 is 15 amino acids. Trimming removed 1 base from V and 7 bases from J; junction bases left unmatched: 13. Germline CDR1 SQVTM, CDR2 ANQGSEA. CDR3 sequence: CSVEVRSRGEGEQYF. CDR3 DNA: TGCAGCGTTGAAGTTCGGAGTCGGGGGGAAGGAGAGCAGTACTTC.

Comments on this clonotype: Compared with germline, one end of the junction differs, possibly owing to a read error. The rearrangement links TRBV12-3 or TRBV12-4 to TRBJ2-1; 10 bases are a match to TRBD2. CDR3 length: 15 amino acids. The CDR3 DNA is TGTGCCGACAGGCGATTAGCGGGGGGCTCCAATAAGCAGTTCTTC. The encoded protein is CADRRLAGGSNKQFF.

Concerning this clonotype itself: At one boundary the junction diverges from the germline segment, which might be a read error. The CDR3 nucleotides read TGCGCCAGCAGACTGGGGGCCGGGAGGCCTCAAGAGACCCAGTGCTTC. Its protein is CASRLGAGRPQETQCF. The genes are TRBV5-1 and TRBJ2-5, with D perhaps TRBD2 (7 bases). CDR3 size: 16 residues. CDR1 SGHRS and CDR2 YFSETQ come from the germline V gene.